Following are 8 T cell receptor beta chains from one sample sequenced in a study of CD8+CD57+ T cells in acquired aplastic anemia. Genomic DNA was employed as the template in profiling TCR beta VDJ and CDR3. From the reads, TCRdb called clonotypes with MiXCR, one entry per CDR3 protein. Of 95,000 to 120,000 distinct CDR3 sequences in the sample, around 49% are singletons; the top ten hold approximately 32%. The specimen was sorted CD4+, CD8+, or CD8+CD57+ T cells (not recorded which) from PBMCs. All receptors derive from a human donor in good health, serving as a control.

CDR3 in amino acids: CASSGGQGPEAFF. The DNA of the CDR3 is TGTGCCAGCAGCGGCGGGCAGGGCCCTGAAGCTTTCTTT. The chain couples TRBV7-2 to TRBJ1-1; possible D gene TRBD1, 5 bases. Trimming cost V 5 bases and J 6 bases, with 13 bases left between them. CDR3 length equals 13 residues. Germline V lookup: CDR1 SGHTA, CDR2 FQGNSA.

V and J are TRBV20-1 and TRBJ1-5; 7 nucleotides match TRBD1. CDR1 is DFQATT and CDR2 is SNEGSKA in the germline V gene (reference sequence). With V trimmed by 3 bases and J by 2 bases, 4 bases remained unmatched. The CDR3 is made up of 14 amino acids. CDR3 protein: CSASGGQRNQPQHF. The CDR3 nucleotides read TGCAGTGCTAGTGGGGGACAGCGCAATCAGCCCCAGCATTTT.

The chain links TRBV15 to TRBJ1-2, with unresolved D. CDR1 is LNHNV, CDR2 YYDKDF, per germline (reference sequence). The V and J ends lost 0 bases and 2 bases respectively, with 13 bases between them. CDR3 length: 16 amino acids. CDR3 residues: CATSRDFGQVNYGYTF. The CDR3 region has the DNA TGTGCCACCAGCAGAGATTTCGGGCAGGTCAACTATGGCTACACCTTC.

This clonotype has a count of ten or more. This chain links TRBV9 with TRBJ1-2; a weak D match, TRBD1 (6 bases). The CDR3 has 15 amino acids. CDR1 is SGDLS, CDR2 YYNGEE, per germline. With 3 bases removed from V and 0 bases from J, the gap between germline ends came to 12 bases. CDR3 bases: TGTGCCAGCAGCGAGTCCGGGACAACTAACTATGGCTACACCTTC. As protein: CASSESGTTNYGYTF.

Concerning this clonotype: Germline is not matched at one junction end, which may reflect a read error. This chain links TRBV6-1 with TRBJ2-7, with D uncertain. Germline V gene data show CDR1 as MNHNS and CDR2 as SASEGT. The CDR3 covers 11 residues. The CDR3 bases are TGTGCCATCAGTGAGCGATACGAGCAGTACTTC. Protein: CAISERYEQYF.

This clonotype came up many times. DNA of the CDR3: TGTGCCAGCAGCGATGCCGTCGGGTACGAGCAGTACTTC. This translates into CASSDAVGYEQYF. The chain uses TRBV9 and TRBJ2-7; D gene uncertain. This CDR3 is 13 amino acids long. Germline assignment: CDR1 SGDLS and CDR2 YYNGEE. The V gene lost 3 bases and the J gene lost 4 bases, with 11 bases spanning the gap.

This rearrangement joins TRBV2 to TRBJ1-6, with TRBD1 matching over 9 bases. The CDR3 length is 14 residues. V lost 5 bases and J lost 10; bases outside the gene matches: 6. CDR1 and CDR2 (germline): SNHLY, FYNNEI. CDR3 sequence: CASSLQGAKSPLHF. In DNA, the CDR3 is TGTGCCAGCAGTTTACAGGGGGCGAAGTCACCCCTCCACTTT.

In DNA form, the CDR3 reads TGTGCCAGCAGCTGCCCCGGGACTGAAGCTTTCTTT. Protein product: CASSCPGTEAFF. The V call is TRBV7-8, the J call TRBJ1-1, with D unresolved. The CDR3 loop spans 12 amino acids. V lost 4 bases and J lost 5, with 8 bases in between. CDR1 is SGHVS, CDR2 FQNEAQ, per germline.